These 20 T cell receptor beta chains were all obtained from the same sample, sequenced in a study of T cells in Graves' hyperthyroidism and ophthalmopathy. What was amplified from RNA transcripts were TCR beta CDR3 regions. TCR CDR3 regions were first amplified by RT-PCR with HTBI primers. TCRdb redid the calling of the multiplex PCR reads with MiXCR, one entry per CDR3 protein. Of approximately 510,000 distinct CDR3 sequences listed, 46% are singletons. Sequencing used peripheral blood or thyroid tissue (not recorded which). Receptor source: an adult woman with Graves' disease, either hyperthyroidism or ophthalmopathy (not recorded which).

In this sample, this clonotype turned up many times. The rearrangement joins TRBV5-1 to TRBJ1-1, with D tentatively TRBD1 (6 bases). CDR3 length equals 14 residues. Trimming cost V 6 bases and J 1 base, with 13 bases left between them. Germline values: CDR1 SGHRS, CDR2 YFSETQ. The DNA of the CDR3 is TGCGCCAGCAACATTTTGGGACAGAACACTGAAGCTTTCTTT. Translated: CASNILGQNTEAFF.

This clonotype was seen ten or more times. The V call is TRBV20-1, the J call TRBJ1-3; no definite D call. This CDR3 comprises 15 residues. Deletions cut 1 base from V and 0 bases from J, with 10 bases between. The germline V gene has CDR1 DFQATT and CDR2 SNEGSKA (reference sequence). The CDR3 DNA reads TGCAGTGCTAGAGTCCAGGTGTACTCTGGAAACACCATATATTTT. It codes for CSARVQVYSGNTIYF.

The count of this clonotype is one. The chain carries TRBV29-1 and TRBJ2-7; 9 positions match TRBD2. The CDR3 loop spans 13 amino acids. V lost 4 bases, J lost 2 bases, and 3 bases stayed unmatched. The germline CDR1 and CDR2 sequences are SQVTM and ANQGSEA. The DNA for the CDR3 is TGCAGCGTTGTGACTAGCGGAACCTACGAGCAGTACTTC. Translated, it gives CSVVTSGTYEQYF.

This clonotype has just one count. The gene calls are TRBV7-9 and TRBJ1-1; weak D call: TRBD1 (5 bases). CDR1 SEHNR and CDR2 FQNEAQ come from the germline V gene (reference sequence). Trimming cost V 0 bases and J 2 bases, with 16 bases left between them. This CDR3 has 17 residues. CDR3 loop: CASSLAPVGRGNTEAFF. The CDR3 DNA follows: TGTGCCAGCAGCTTAGCCCCTGTCGGAAGGGGTAACACTGAAGCTTTCTTT.

This clonotype was detected a few times. The DNA is omitted, as the CDR3 cannot be located on it reliably, and the CDR3 follows TCRdb's listing. The chain couples TRBV7-9 to TRBJ2-7; no DNA check was done on the table's D call, TRBD1. The germline gives CDR1 SEHNR, CDR2 FQNEAQ (reference sequence). From its first to its last residue, the CDR3 has 20 amino acids. CDR3 loop: CDSSIYLCSVEGGTVYEQYF.

J is TRBJ1-5 and V is TRBV25-1, with D possibly matching TRBD1 (6 bases). The germline V gene encodes CDR1 MGHDK and CDR2 SYGVNS. The CDR3 totals 17 residues. The germline V and J ends were trimmed by 7 bases and 1 base, with 20 bases remaining between them. DNA of the CDR3: TGTGCCAGCATCCTCAAACAGGGTGGGGGAAGCAATCAGCCCCAGCATTTT. It yields the protein CASILKQGGGSNQPQHF.

This clonotype was recorded many times. This chain connects TRBV11-2 to TRBJ2-7; 12 positions match TRBD2. Germline-derived CDR1 and CDR2 are SGHAT and FQNNGV. V shed 4 bases, J shed 4 bases, and the junction held 5 bases outside the gene matches. The CDR3 has 15 amino acids. In nucleotides, the CDR3 is TGTGCCAGCAGCTCCCTCACTAGCGGGAGGTACGAGCAGTACTTC. Residues: CASSSLTSGRYEQYF.

This clonotype was picked up a small number of times. This rearrangement joins TRBV2 to TRBJ2-5, with D perhaps matching TRBD1 (5 bases). V was clipped by 5 bases and J by 5 bases, with 15 bases between them. CDR1 and CDR2 from the germline V gene are SNHLY and FYNNEI. CDR3 length equals 14 residues. This CDR3 is CASSPVGRAETQYF. For the CDR3, the DNA is TGTGCCAGCAGTCCGGTGGGCAGGGCGGAGACCCAGTACTTC. The full variable domain, in which reference TRBV2 and TRBJ2-5 provide the parts outside the CDR3, is EPEVTQTPSHQVTQMGQEVILRCVPISNHLYFYWYRQILGQKVEFLVSFYNNEISEKSEIFDDQFSVERPDGSNFTLKIRSTKLEDSAMYFCASSPVGRAETQYFGPGTRLLVL.

The chain recombines TRBV10-3 with TRBJ1-1; weak D call: TRBD1 (5 bases). This CDR3 region has 15 residues. Trimming left V 2 bases short and J 4 bases short, with 14 bases between. The germline CDR1 and CDR2 sequences are ENHRY and SYGVKD. CDR3 in DNA: TGTGCCATCAGTGAGAGCGCAGGGAGGGGCACTGAAGCTTTCTTT. It yields the protein CAISESAGRGTEAFF.

The J gene is TRBJ2-5, the V gene TRBV29-1; D remains ambiguous. The V and J ends lost 3 bases and 0 bases respectively, with 5 bases between them. CDR1 and CDR2 from the germline V gene are SQVTM and ANQGSEA. This CDR3 contains 12 residues. CDR3 in DNA: TGCAGCGTTGAGTCGTACCAAGAGACCCAGTACTTC. Its translation: CSVESYQETQYF.

The rearrangement links TRBV7-6 to TRBJ1-4; D is uncertain. The CDR3 has 16 residues. In germline, CDR1 is SGHVS, CDR2 FNYEAQ. Trimming took 0 bases from V and 4 from J, leaving 12 bases between them. CDR3 in amino acids: CASSLAAGGLNEKLFF. CDR3 nucleotides: TGTGCCAGCAGCTTAGCCGCGGGAGGGCTTAATGAAAAACTGTTTTTT.

The rearrangement links TRBV20-1 to TRBJ2-7, with D perhaps TRBD1 or TRBD2 (5 bases each). Trimming shortened V by 2 bases and J by 4 bases, and 18 bases separated the two germline ends. The CDR3 has 15 residues. Germline CDR1 and CDR2: DFQATT and SNEGSKA (reference sequence). CDR3 nucleotides: TGCAGTGCTAGATGGATCCGAGGGGATTTGTACGAGCAGTACTTC. Its protein product is CSARWIRGDLYEQYF.

This clonotype was detected once. The rearrangement joins TRBV7-9 to TRBJ1-1; D is undetermined. Germline V gene sequence: CDR1 SEHNR, CDR2 FQNEAQ (reference sequence). With 1 base removed from V and 8 bases from J, the gap between germline ends came to 11 bases. The CDR3 is made up of 13 amino acids. DNA for the CDR3: TGTGCCAGCAGCTTAGTTCGGGGAGGAGAAGCTTTCTTT. Translating it yields CASSLVRGGEAFF.

The V gene is TRBV7-9, the J gene TRBJ1-1; D is unresolved. Germline CDR1 and CDR2: SEHNR and FQNEAQ (reference sequence). The CDR3 is made up of 13 amino acids. V was cut by 3 bases and J by 5 bases, with 10 bases left in between. The CDR3 nucleotides are TGTGCCAGCAGCTTGGATGACGGGACTGAAGCTTTCTTT. Residues: CASSLDDGTEAFF.

The rearrangement links TRBV10-3 to TRBJ2-7; the match to TRBD1 covers 12 bases. The CDR3 is 15 amino acids. With V trimmed by 5 bases and J by 4 bases, 6 bases remained unmatched. Germline loops: CDR1 ENHRY, CDR2 SYGVKD. The DNA for the CDR3 is TGTGCCATCAGTAGGACGGGACAGGGGGCTTACGAGCAGTACTTC. Translated, it gives CAISRTGQGAYEQYF.

The rearrangement links TRBV12-3 or TRBV12-4 to TRBJ1-5, with 7 bases matching TRBD1. This CDR3 has 17 residues. The V gene end was trimmed by 6 bases and the J gene end by 0 bases; junction bases not matched to a gene: 11. CDR3: CASRRGTEAISNQPQHF. The CDR3, as DNA: TGTGCCAGCAGGCGCGGGACAGAAGCCATTAGCAATCAGCCCCAGCATTTT.

This clonotype occurred many times. The V call is TRBV15, the J call TRBJ2-2, with D unresolved. The CDR3 has 14 residues. Looked up from germline, CDR1 is LNHNV and CDR2 is YYDKDF (reference sequence). With 0 bases removed from V and 6 bases from J, the gap between germline ends came to 8 bases. The CDR3 DNA follows: TGTGCCACCAGCAGAGATGCCGGGTCCGGGGAGCTGTTTTTT. It translates to CATSRDAGSGELFF.

At least ten counts were recorded for this clonotype. J is TRBJ1-3 and V is TRBV20-1; D is uncertain. Germline V CDR1 and CDR2: DFQATT, SNEGSKA (reference sequence). CDR3 length: 15 residues. Trimming left V 0 bases short and J 0 bases short, with 9 bases between. The CDR3 coding sequence is TGCAGTGCTAGAGATCCGGGCAGCTCTGGAAACACCATATATTTT. This sequence encodes CSARDPGSSGNTIYF.

The table lists this clonotype with many counts. The chain employs TRBV7-2 and TRBJ2-2, with 8 positions matching TRBD2. Germline-derived CDR1 and CDR2 are SGHTA and FQGNSA. After removal of 6 bases from V and 1 base from J, the junction contained 4 bases not matched to a gene. The CDR3 covers 15 residues. The chain's CDR3 is CASRLAEKNTGELFF. The CDR3 DNA sequence: TGTGCCAGCAGACTAGCGGAAAAGAACACCGGGGAGCTGTTTTTT.

This clonotype was detected only once. The chain has TRBV19 and TRBJ1-5, with 8 bases aligning to TRBD1. With V trimmed by 5 bases and J by 3 bases, 3 bases remained unmatched. The CDR3 consists of 14 residues. Germline CDR1 reads LNHDA; CDR2 reads SQIVND (reference sequence). For the CDR3, the DNA is TGTGCCAGTAGTCCGACAGGGGTCAATCAGCCCCAGCATTTT. It is translated as CASSPTGVNQPQHF.